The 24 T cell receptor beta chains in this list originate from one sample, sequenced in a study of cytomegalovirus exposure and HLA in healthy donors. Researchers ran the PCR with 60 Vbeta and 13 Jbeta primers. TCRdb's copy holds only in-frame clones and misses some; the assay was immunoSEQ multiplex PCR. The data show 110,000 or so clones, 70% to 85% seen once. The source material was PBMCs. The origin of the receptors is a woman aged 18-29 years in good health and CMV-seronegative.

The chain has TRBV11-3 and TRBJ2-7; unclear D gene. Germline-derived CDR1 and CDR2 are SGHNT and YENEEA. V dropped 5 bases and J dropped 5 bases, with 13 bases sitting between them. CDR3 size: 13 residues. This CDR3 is CASSLVRGDEQYF. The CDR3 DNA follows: TGTGCCAGCAGCCTCGTTAGAGGCGACGAGCAGTACTTC.

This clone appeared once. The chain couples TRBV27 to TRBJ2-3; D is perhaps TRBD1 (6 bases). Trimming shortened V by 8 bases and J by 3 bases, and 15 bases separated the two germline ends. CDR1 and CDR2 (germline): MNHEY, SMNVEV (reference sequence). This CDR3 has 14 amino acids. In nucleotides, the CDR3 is TGTGCCAGCGGGTACAGGGTTGGAACAGATACGCAGTATTTT. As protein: CASGYRVGTDTQYF.

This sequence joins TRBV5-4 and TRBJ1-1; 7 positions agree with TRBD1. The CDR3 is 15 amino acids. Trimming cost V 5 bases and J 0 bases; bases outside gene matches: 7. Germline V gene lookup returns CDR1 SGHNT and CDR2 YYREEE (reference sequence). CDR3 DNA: TGTGCCAGCAGGCGGGACAGCGGCCTGAACACTGAAGCTTTCTTT. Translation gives CASRRDSGLNTEAFF.

The CDR3 nucleotides are TGTGCCATCAGTGACTCTCTTGGGCAGGGGGCCTACGAGCAGTACTTC. Translating gives CAISDSLGQGAYEQYF. The chain recombines TRBV10-3 with TRBJ2-7; 7 nucleotides line up with TRBD1. Germline V lookup: CDR1 ENHRY, CDR2 SYGVKD. The J segment lost 2 bases and the V segment lost 3 bases, leaving 10 bases of the junction unmatched. The CDR3 is 16 residues long.

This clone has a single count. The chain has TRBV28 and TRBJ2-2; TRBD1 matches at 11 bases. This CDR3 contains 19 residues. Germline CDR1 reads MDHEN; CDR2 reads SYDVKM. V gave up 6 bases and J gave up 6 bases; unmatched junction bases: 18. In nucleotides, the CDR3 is TGTGCCAGCAGACTACAACTTCACAGGGACAGGGGGAATCCCGGGGAGCTGTTTTTT. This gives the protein CASRLQLHRDRGNPGELFF.

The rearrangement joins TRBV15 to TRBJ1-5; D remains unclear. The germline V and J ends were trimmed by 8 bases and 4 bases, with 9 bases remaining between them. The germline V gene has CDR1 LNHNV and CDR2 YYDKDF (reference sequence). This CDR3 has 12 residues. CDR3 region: CATREMNQPQHF. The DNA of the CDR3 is TGTGCCACCCGAGAAATGAATCAGCCCCAGCATTTT.

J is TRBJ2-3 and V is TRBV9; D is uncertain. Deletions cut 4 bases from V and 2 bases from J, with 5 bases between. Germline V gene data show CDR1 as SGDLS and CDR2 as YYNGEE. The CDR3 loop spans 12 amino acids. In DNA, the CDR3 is TGTGCCAGCAGCCTCTCCACAGATACGCAGTATTTT. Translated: CASSLSTDTQYF.

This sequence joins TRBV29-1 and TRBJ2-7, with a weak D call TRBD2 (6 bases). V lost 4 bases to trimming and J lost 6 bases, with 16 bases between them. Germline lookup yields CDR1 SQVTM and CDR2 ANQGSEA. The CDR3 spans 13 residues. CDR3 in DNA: TGCAGCGTTGGGGGGGTTTTAAGGAGCGAGCAGTACTTC. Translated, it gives CSVGGVLRSEQYF.

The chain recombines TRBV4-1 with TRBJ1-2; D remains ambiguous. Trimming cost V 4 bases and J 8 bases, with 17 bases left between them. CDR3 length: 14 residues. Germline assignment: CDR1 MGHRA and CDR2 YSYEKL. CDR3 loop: CASSLSFRGQGYTF. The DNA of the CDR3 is TGCGCCAGCAGCCTTTCCTTCAGAGGTCAAGGCTACACCTTC.

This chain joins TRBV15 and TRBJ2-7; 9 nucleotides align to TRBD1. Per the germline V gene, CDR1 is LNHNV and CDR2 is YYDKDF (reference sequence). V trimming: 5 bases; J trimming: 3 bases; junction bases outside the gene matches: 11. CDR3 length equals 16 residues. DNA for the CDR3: TGTGCCACCAGCGCCTATTGGACAGGGGAAAGCTACGAGCAGTACTTC. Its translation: CATSAYWTGESYEQYF.

This chain's CDR3 is CASSYSEGTETQYF. The CDR3 DNA is TGTGCCAGCAGTTACTCCGAGGGAACCGAGACCCAGTACTTC. This rearrangement joins TRBV6-5 to TRBJ2-5; possibly TRBD2 for D (5 bases). V lost 0 bases and J lost 5, with 10 bases in between. This CDR3 comprises 14 residues. CDR1 is MNHEY and CDR2 is SVGAGI in the germline V gene.

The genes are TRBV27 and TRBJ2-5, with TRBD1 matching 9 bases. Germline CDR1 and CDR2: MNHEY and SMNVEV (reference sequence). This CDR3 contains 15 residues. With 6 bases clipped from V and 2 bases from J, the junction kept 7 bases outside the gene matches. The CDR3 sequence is CASRRPGQGQETQYF. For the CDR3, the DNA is TGTGCCAGCAGAAGGCCGGGACAGGGACAAGAGACCCAGTACTTC.

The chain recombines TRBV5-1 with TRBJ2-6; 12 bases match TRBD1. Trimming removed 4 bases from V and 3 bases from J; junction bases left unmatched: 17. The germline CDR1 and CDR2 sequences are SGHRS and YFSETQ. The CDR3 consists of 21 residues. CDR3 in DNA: TGCGCCAGCAGCCCCACTTGGGCCGGGACAGGGGGCGCGGGTGGGGCCAACGTCCTGACTTTC. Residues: CASSPTWAGTGGAGGANVLTF.

The CDR3 nucleotides are TGTGCTAGTCGGGGGAGAAGGGCCGGGGAGCTGTTTTTT. It specifies CASRGRRAGELFF. The genes are TRBV15 and TRBJ2-2; weak D call: TRBD2 (6 bases). This CDR3 has 13 amino acids. CDR1 and CDR2 from the germline V gene are LNHNV and YYDKDF (reference sequence).

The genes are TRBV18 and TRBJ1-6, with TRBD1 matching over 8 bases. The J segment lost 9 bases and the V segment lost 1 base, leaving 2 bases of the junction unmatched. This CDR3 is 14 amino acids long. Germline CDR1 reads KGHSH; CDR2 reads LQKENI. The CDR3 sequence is CASSPLDRASPLHF. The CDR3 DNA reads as TGTGCCAGCTCACCACTGGACAGGGCTTCACCCCTCCACTTT.

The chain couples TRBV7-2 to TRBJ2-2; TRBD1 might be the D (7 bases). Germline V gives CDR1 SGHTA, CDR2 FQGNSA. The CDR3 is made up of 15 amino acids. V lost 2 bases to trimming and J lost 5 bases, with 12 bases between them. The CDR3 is CASSLMSGGTGELFF. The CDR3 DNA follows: TGTGCCAGCAGCTTAATGTCAGGGGGGACCGGGGAGCTGTTTTTT.

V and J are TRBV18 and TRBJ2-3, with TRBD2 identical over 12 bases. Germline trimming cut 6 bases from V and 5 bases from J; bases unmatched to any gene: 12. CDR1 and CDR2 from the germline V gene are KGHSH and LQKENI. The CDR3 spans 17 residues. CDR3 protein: CASSPASGRAVRDTQYF. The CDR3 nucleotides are TGTGCCAGCTCCCCTGCTAGCGGGAGGGCCGTAAGAGATACGCAGTATTTT.

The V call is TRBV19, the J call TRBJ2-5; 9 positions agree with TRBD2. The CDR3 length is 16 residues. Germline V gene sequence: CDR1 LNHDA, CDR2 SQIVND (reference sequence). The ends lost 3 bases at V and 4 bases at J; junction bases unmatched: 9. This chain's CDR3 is CASSMFPSGTAETQYF. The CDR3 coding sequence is TGTGCCAGTAGTATGTTTCCTAGCGGGACTGCAGAGACCCAGTACTTC. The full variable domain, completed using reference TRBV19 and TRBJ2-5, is DGGITQSPKYLFRKEGQNVTLSCEQNLNHDAMYWYRQDPGQGLRLIYYSQIVNDFQKGDIAEGYSVSREKKESFPLTVTSAQKNPTAFYLCASSMFPSGTAETQYFGPGTRLLVL.

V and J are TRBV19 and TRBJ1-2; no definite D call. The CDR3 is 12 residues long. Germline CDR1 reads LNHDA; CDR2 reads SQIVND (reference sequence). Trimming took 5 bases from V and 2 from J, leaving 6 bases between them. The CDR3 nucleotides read TGTGCCAGTAGTGAGGCCAACTATGGCTACACCTTC. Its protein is CASSEANYGYTF.

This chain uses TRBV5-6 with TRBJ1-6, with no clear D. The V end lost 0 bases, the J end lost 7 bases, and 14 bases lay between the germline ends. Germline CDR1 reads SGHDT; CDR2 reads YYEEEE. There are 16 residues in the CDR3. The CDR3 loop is CASSLAYGNRNSPLHF. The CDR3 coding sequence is TGTGCCAGCAGCTTGGCTTACGGGAATCGGAATTCACCCCTCCACTTT.

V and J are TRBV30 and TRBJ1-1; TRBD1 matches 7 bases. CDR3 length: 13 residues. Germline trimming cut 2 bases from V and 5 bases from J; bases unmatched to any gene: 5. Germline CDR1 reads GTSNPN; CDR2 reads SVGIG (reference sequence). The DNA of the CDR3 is TGTGCCTGGAGTCTAGACAGGGTTACTGAAGCTTTCTTT. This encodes CAWSLDRVTEAFF.

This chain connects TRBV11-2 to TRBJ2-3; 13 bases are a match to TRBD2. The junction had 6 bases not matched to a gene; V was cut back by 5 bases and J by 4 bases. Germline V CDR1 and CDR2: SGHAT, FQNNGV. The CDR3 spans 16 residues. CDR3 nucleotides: TGTGCCAGCAGCAAAACTAGCGGGGGGGCGGCAGATACGCAGTATTTT. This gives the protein CASSKTSGGAADTQYF. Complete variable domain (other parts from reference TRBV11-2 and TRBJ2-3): EAGVAQSPRYKIIEKRQSVAFWCNPISGHATLYWYQQILGQGPKLLIQFQNNGVVDDSQLPKDRFSAERLKGVDSTLKIQPAKLEDSAVYLCASSKTSGGAADTQYFGPGTRLTVL.

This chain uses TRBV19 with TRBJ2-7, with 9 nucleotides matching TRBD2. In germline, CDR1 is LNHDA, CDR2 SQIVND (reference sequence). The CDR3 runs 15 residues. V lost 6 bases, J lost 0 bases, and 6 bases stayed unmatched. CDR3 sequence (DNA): TGTGCCAGTAGCCCGCGGGGGGGGAGCTCCTACGAGCAGTACGTC. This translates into CASSPRGGSSYEQYV.

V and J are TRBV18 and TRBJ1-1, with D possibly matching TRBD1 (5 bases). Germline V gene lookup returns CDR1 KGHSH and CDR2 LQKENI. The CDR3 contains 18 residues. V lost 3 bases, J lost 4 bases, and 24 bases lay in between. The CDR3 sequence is CASSPGPGGGISGTEAFF. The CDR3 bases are TGTGCCAGCTCACCCGGTCCCGGCGGGGGAATTTCGGGCACTGAAGCTTTCTTT. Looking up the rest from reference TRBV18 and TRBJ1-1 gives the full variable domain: NAGVMQNPRHLVRRRGQEARLRCSPMKGHSHVYWYRQLPEEGLKFMVYLQKENIIDESGMPKERFSAEFPKEGPSILRIQQVVRGDSAAYFCASSPGPGGGISGTEAFFGQGTRLTVV.